This T cell receptor (beta chain) was documented in a study of chemoradiotherapy in HPV16-positive cancers. Points from the study as a whole: During treatment, candidate HPV-specific clones and E7-related motifs expanded in tumor.

The CDR3 has 16 amino acids. Trimming removed 1 base from V and 5 bases from J; junction bases left unmatched: 8. In germline, CDR1 is SGHTA, CDR2 FQGNSA. Clones were sequenced by immunoSEQ multiplex PCR, and TCRdb holds only the in-frame ones, with some missing. Of approximately 11,000 clones in the sample, roughly 82% were seen once. With regard to this clone: What it binds is not known.

This rearrangement joins TRBV7-2 to TRBJ2-5; 9 positions match TRBD2. The TCR was taken from a human donor with HPV-associated anogenital cancer. Sequences were derived from blood, sampled from a patient who underwent chemoradiotherapy. The CDR3 DNA is TGTGCCAGCAGCTTAGAAGGCGGGGGGGCGCGGGAGACCCAGTACTTC. Translated: CASSLEGGGARETQYF.